The 9 T cell receptor beta chains given below trace back to one sample, sequenced in a study of OX40 agonist ivuxolimab in advanced cancers. Sequencing was performed with immunoSEQ multiplex PCR; in TCRdb, only in-frame clones are kept and a portion is missing. The sample shows 25,000 to 35,000 clones, approximately 84% of them seen only once. Sequencing was performed on CD4+ or CD8+ T cells sorted from blood, taken in a trial of the OX40 agonist ivuxolimab. The receptors shown here come from an adult with an advanced solid tumor such as melanoma, head and neck, liver or kidney cancer.

Of note for this clone: The same CDR3 arises from other DNA sequences in this sample as well. The gene calls are TRBV7-6 and TRBJ1-1; D not resolved. V shed 5 bases and J shed 6 bases, with 7 bases lying between them. Germline loops: CDR1 SGHVS, CDR2 FNYEAQ. The CDR3 covers 11 residues. The CDR3 DNA follows: TGTGCCAGCAGCCTCGAACCTGAAGCTTTCTTT. This gives the protein CASSLEPEAFF.

The CDR3 region has the DNA TGTGCCAGCAGTTTATTAGGGCGGGTTGATCAGCCCCAGCATTTT. It is translated as CASSLLGRVDQPQHF. The J gene is TRBJ1-5, the V gene TRBV27; D remains ambiguous. Deletions cut 1 base from V and 5 bases from J, with 12 bases between. Germline V CDR1 and CDR2: MNHEY, SMNVEV (reference sequence). The CDR3 has 15 residues.

The chain links TRBV5-1 to TRBJ2-2; 9 bases match TRBD2. Trimming at V came to 0 bases and at J to 0 bases, leaving 3 bases not matched to a gene. The V gene's germline CDR1 is SGHRS and CDR2 YFSETQ. The CDR3 loop spans 17 amino acids. CDR3 loop: CASSLVVAGANTGELFF. The CDR3 nucleotides are TGCGCCAGCAGCTTGGTCGTAGCGGGGGCGAACACCGGGGAGCTGTTTTTT.

As concerns this clone: A single base is all that separates this from a far larger clone, so a read error is likely. This rearrangement joins TRBV6-5 to TRBJ2-7; TRBD1 aligns across 11 bases. The CDR3 is 15 residues long. Germline V gene sequence: CDR1 MNHEY, CDR2 SVGAGI. The CDR3 protein is CAGSYSGTGGYEQYF. CDR3 DNA: TGTGCCGGCAGTTACTCCGGGACAGGGGGCTACGAGCAGTACTTC.

The V gene is TRBV10-3, the J gene TRBJ1-1; unclear D gene. The CDR3 sequence is 14 residues long. Germline V gene sequence: CDR1 ENHRY, CDR2 SYGVKD. The V gene lost 1 base and the J gene lost 2 bases, with 8 bases spanning the gap. Here the CDR3 reads CAISEFEENTEAFF. The DNA of the CDR3 is TGTGCCATCAGTGAGTTCGAGGAAAACACTGAAGCTTTCTTT.

This clone turned up a few times. The rearrangement joins TRBV27 to TRBJ2-7; TRBD1 matches 8 bases. Germline values: CDR1 MNHEY, CDR2 SMNVEV (reference sequence). The V gene end was trimmed by 6 bases and the J gene end by 3 bases; junction bases not matched to a gene: 1. The CDR3 totals 12 residues. CDR3 in amino acids: CASSTGGYEQYF. In DNA, the CDR3 is TGTGCCAGCAGCACAGGGGGCTACGAGCAGTACTTC.

This rearrangement joins TRBV28 to TRBJ1-5; D is uncertain. Germline V gene data show CDR1 as MDHEN and CDR2 as SYDVKM. The V end lost 3 bases, the J end lost 6 bases, and 18 bases lay between the germline ends. The CDR3 contains 16 residues. The CDR3 is CASSLFTMAGSQPQHF. CDR3 nucleotides: TGTGCCAGCAGTTTGTTCACTATGGCGGGGAGTCAGCCCCAGCATTTT. Complete variable domain (other parts from reference TRBV28 and TRBJ1-5): DVKVTQSSRYLVKRTGEKVFLECVQDMDHENMFWYRQDPGLGLRLIYFSYDVKMKEKGDIPEGYSVSREKKERFSLILESASTNQTSMYLCASSLFTMAGSQPQHFGDGTRLSIL.

The chain couples TRBV6-5 to TRBJ2-2, with TRBD1 matching 8 bases. The CDR3 has 14 residues. With V trimmed by 5 bases and J by 3 bases, 2 bases remained unmatched. Per the germline V gene, CDR1 is MNHEY and CDR2 is SVGAGI. CDR3 residues: CASSEQGDTGELFF. Here the CDR3 DNA reads TGTGCCAGCAGTGAACAGGGGGACACCGGGGAGCTGTTTTTT.

The chain has TRBV7-9 and TRBJ2-2; no reliable D call. From germline, CDR1 is SEHNR and CDR2 FQNEAQ (reference sequence). The CDR3 covers 13 residues. The V end was cut by 5 bases, the J end by 8 bases, with 12 bases between. In DNA, the CDR3 is TGTGCCAGCAGCATACTATCGTCTGGGGAGCTGTTTTTT. Translation: CASSILSSGELFF.